This TCR beta chain was captured in a study of blood T cell repertoires in COVID-19. Across the whole study: Acute-phase and convalescent COVID-19 samples originated in the United States, Italy and Spain.

Using immunoSEQ multiplex PCR, the repertoire was profiled, and TCRdb retains in-frame clones only, with some absent. The table includes 110,000 to 150,000 clones, roughly 89% detected once. The germline gives CDR1 GTSNPN, CDR2 SVGIG (reference sequence). The length of the CDR3 is 16 residues. This clonotype was obtained from a woman in her 40s with acute or convalescent COVID-19. The chain recombines TRBV30 with TRBJ2-6; 8 nucleotides match TRBD1. The sample comprised peripheral blood. For the CDR3, the DNA is TGTGGCTCAGACAGGGGTTCCTCACATAGGGCCAACGTCCTGACTTTC. Encoded protein: CGSDRGSSHRANVLTF.